This T cell receptor (beta chain) was obtained from a study of cytomegalovirus exposure and HLA in healthy donors. V lost 2 bases and J 4 bases, leaving 9 bases between the germline ends. Germline V gene lookup returns CDR1 SGHDT and CDR2 YYEEEE. The CDR3 is 13 residues long. General study findings and limits: Among donors in an Asian-associated ancestry cluster, a later analysis reportedly found fewer N-insertions than the roughly 700-donor mean.

As concerns this clone: Antigen unknown.

It was with 60 Vbeta and 13 Jbeta primers that the PCR ran. Produced via immunoSEQ multiplex PCR; TCRdb's table is partial and in-frame only. This table has 180,000 or so clones, about four fifths appearing once. The V call is TRBV5-6, the J call TRBJ1-1; possibly TRBD1 for D (5 bases). The sequenced sample consisted of PBMCs. This clonotype was obtained from a female donor in good health and CMV-seronegative. CDR3 loop: CASSFWQGTEAFF. Written as DNA, the CDR3 is TGTGCCAGCAGCTTCTGGCAGGGCACTGAAGCTTTCTTT.